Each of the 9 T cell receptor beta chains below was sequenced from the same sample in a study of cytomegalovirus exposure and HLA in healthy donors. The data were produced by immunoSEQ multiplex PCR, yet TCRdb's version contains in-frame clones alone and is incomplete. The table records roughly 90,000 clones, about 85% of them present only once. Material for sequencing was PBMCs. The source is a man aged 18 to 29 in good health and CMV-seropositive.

CDR3 nucleotides: TGTGCCTGGTCGGGTGTCAGATCCTGGGAGCAGTTCTTC. This gives the protein CAWSGVRSWEQFF. The chain carries TRBV30 and TRBJ2-1; D is unclear. The CDR3 totals 13 residues. Germline CDR1 reads GTSNPN; CDR2 reads SVGIG (reference sequence). V was clipped by 5 bases and J by 10 bases, with 18 bases between them.

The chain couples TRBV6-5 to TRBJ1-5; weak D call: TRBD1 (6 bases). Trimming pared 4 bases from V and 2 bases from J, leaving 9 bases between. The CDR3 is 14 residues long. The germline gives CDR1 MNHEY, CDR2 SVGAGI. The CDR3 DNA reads TGTGCCAGCAGTTTACAGGGTGGCAATCAGCCCCAGCATTTT. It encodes CASSLQGGNQPQHF.

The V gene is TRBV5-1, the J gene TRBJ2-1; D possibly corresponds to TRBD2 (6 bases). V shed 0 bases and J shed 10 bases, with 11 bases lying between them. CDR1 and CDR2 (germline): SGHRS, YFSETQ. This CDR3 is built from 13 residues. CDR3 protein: CASSLVGRDEQFF. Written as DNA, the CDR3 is TGCGCCAGCAGCTTGGTCGGGCGGGACGAGCAGTTCTTC.

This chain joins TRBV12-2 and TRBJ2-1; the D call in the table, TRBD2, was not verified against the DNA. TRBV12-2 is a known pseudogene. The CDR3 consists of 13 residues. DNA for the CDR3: TGTGCAAGTCGCTTAGTGCTAGCGGGGCGCCGGTTCTTC. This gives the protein CASRLVLAGRRFF.

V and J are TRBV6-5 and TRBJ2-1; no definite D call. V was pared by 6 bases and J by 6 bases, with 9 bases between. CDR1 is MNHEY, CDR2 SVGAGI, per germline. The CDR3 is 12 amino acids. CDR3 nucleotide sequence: TGTGCCAGCAGCCTTCCCAGCAATGAGCAGTTCTTC. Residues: CASSLPSNEQFF.

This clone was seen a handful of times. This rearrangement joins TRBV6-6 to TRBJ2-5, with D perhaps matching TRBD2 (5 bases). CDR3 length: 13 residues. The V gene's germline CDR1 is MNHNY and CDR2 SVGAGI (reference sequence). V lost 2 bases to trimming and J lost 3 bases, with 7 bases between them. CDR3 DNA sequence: TGTGCCAGCAGTTACCTGGGAGAAGAGACCCAGTACTTC. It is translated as CASSYLGEETQYF.

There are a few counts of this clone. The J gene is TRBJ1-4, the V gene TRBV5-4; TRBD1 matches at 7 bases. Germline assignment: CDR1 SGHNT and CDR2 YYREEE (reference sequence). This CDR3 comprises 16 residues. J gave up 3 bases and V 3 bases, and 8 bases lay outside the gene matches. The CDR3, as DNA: TGTGCCAGCAGCTCTAGACAGGGTGGGTCTAATGAAAAACTGTTTTTT. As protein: CASSSRQGGSNEKLFF.

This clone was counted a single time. CDR3 coding DNA: TGTGCCAGCAGTTCATCAGGGGGAAGGTCCTACGAGCAGTACGTC. Encoded protein: CASSSSGGRSYEQYV. The rearrangement links TRBV28 to TRBJ2-7, with 7 bases lining up with TRBD1. Germline CDR1 is MDHEN and CDR2 is SYDVKM. The CDR3 spans 15 residues. V was pared by 4 bases and J by 1 base, with 7 bases of the junction left unmatched.

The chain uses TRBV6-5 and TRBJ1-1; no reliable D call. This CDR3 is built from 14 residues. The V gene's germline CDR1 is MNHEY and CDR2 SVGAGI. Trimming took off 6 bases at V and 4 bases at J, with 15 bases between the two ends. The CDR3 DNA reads TGTGCCAGCAGACCCGACGAGGCGGGCACTGAAGCTTTCTTT. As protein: CASRPDEAGTEAFF.